The 14 T cell receptor beta chains presented below share a single source sample, sequenced in a study of OX40 agonist ivuxolimab in advanced cancers. Produced via immunoSEQ multiplex PCR; TCRdb's table is partial and in-frame only. The sample lists tens of thousands of clones; roughly 80% were seen once. Sequenced here: CD4+ or CD8+ T cells sorted from blood, sampled in a trial of the OX40 agonist ivuxolimab. These receptor sequences come from an adult with an advanced solid tumor such as melanoma, head and neck, liver or kidney cancer.

The gene calls are TRBV5-6 and TRBJ1-2; possibly TRBD1 for D (6 bases). The CDR3 contains 15 residues. Germline loops: CDR1 SGHDT, CDR2 YYEEEE. The V end was cut by 4 bases, the J end by 5 bases, with 18 bases between. This CDR3 is CASSPLGARSYGYTF. For the CDR3, the DNA is TGTGCCAGCAGCCCTTTGGGGGCGCGATCTTATGGCTACACCTTC.

The V call is TRBV7-9, the J call TRBJ1-6, with 7 bases matching TRBD1. The CDR3 length is 15 residues. Germline assignment: CDR1 SEHNR and CDR2 FQNEAQ (reference sequence). Trimming took 4 bases from V and 10 from J; bases not matched to a gene: 10. For the CDR3, the DNA is TGTGCCAGCAGCTGGGGAGTGACAGGGAAATCACCCCTCCACTTT. Its protein is CASSWGVTGKSPLHF.

The count of this clone is one. DNA for the CDR3: TGTGCCAGCAGCTCGTTGGACTTCAATGAGCAGTTCTTC. It translates to CASSSLDFNEQFF. This chain uses TRBV14 with TRBJ2-1; D possibly corresponds to TRBD2 (5 bases). Trimming stripped 5 bases from V and 6 bases from J, with 11 bases between. Germline loops: CDR1 SGHDN, CDR2 FVKESK. The CDR3 is made up of 13 amino acids.

This chain joins TRBV10-2 and TRBJ1-3; 9 nucleotides align to TRBD1. In germline, CDR1 is WSHSY, CDR2 SAAADI. The ends lost 5 bases at V and 4 bases at J; junction bases unmatched: 3. The CDR3 runs to 14 residues. The CDR3 nucleotides read TGCGCCAGCAGTACAGGGGGCGGAGGAAACACCATATATTTT. It encodes CASSTGGGGNTIYF.

Only one count was recorded for this clone. The chain recombines TRBV5-8 with TRBJ2-7; D ambiguous. Germline values: CDR1 SGHTS, CDR2 YDEGEE. Trimming shortened V by 4 bases and J by 5 bases, and 13 bases separated the two germline ends. This CDR3 contains 13 residues. In DNA, the CDR3 is TGTGCCAGCAGCCTCCGAGGTTGGAACGAGCAGTACTTC. It specifies CASSLRGWNEQYF. The entire variable domain, with the rest obtained from reference TRBV5-8 and TRBJ2-7, is as follows: EAGVTQSPTHLIKTRGQQATLRCSPISGHTSVYWYQQALGLGLQFLLWYDEGEERNRGNFPPRFSGRQFPNYSSELNVNALELEDSALYLCASSLRGWNEQYFGPGTRLTVT.

This clone has only one observation. The J gene is TRBJ2-7, the V gene TRBV11-2, with 9 positions matching TRBD2. There are 15 residues in the CDR3. In germline, CDR1 is SGHAT, CDR2 FQNNGV. Trimming at V came to 5 bases and at J to 3 bases, leaving 8 bases not matched to a gene. This CDR3 reads CASSLAGTSIYEQYF. As DNA, the CDR3 is TGTGCCAGCAGCCTTGCCGGGACTAGCATCTACGAGCAGTACTTC.

J is TRBJ2-1 and V is TRBV6-1, with D perhaps matching TRBD1 or TRBD2 (5 bases each). Germline CDR1 MNHNS, CDR2 SASEGT. The V gene lost 5 bases and the J gene lost 5 bases, with 13 bases spanning the gap. The CDR3 is made up of 14 amino acids. This CDR3 reads CASSPRDLDNEQFF. DNA of the CDR3: TGTGCCAGCAGTCCCCGGGACCTCGACAATGAGCAGTTCTTC.

The chain couples TRBV6-5 to TRBJ1-5; the D gene is possibly TRBD1 (5 bases). The CDR3 has 14 amino acids. CDR1 MNHEY and CDR2 SVGAGI come from the germline V gene. Trimming removed 9 bases at V and 5 bases at J, with 17 bases between. The CDR3 loop reads CASRAPGDYQPQHF. CDR3 DNA: TGTGCCAGTCGGGCCCCGGGGGATTATCAGCCCCAGCATTTT.

The chain couples TRBV13 to TRBJ2-7, with D maybe TRBD1 (5 bases). Trimming removed 0 bases from V and 4 bases from J, with 13 bases in between. Germline V gene lookup returns CDR1 PRHDT and CDR2 FYEKMQ (reference sequence). This CDR3 is built from 15 residues. The CDR3 loop reads CASSLGGRGAYEQYF. The CDR3 DNA reads as TGTGCCAGCAGCTTAGGGGGCCGTGGGGCTTACGAGCAGTACTTC.

The rearrangement links TRBV10-3 to TRBJ1-6; 7 bases agree with TRBD1. The CDR3 loop spans 15 amino acids. Germline assignment: CDR1 ENHRY and CDR2 SYGVKD. With 11 bases clipped from V and 7 bases from J, the junction kept 14 bases outside the gene matches. In DNA, the CDR3 is TGTGCCGCCAGGGGGGACACACTACCCAATTCACCCCTCCACTTT. Its translation is CAARGDTLPNSPLHF.

The chain combines TRBV29-1 with TRBJ1-2, with D uncertain. The CDR3 is 12 residues long. Per germline, CDR1 SQVTM and CDR2 ANQGSEA. Trimming shortened V by 8 bases and J by 5 bases, and 15 bases separated the two germline ends. CDR3 DNA sequence: TGCAGCCTGTCCCAGTCTATATATGGCTACACCTTC. Its protein product is CSLSQSIYGYTF.

The chain combines TRBV27 with TRBJ1-6; the D gene is possibly TRBD1 (5 bases). V was trimmed by 7 bases and J by 4 bases, leaving 20 bases between them. CDR1 and CDR2 from the germline V gene are MNHEY and SMNVEV (reference sequence). This CDR3 contains 17 residues. Written as DNA, the CDR3 is TGTGCCAGCACTTCTTTGCTCGGGACTGATTATAATTCACCCCTCCACTTT. Its translation is CASTSLLGTDYNSPLHF.

This chain links TRBV6-1 with TRBJ1-2; 7 bases match TRBD1. The CDR3 contains 15 residues. Germline V gene sequence: CDR1 MNHNS, CDR2 SASEGT. The V and J ends lost 6 bases and 0 bases, in that order; junction bases with no gene match: 7. CDR3 nucleotide sequence: TGTGCCAGCAGAATGGACAGGACTGCTAACTATGGCTACACCTTC. This encodes CASRMDRTANYGYTF.

This clone was observed a single time. The chain has TRBV7-2 and TRBJ1-5, with D possibly TRBD1 on 5 matching bases. This CDR3 is built from 12 residues. V dropped 4 bases and J dropped 10 bases, with 11 bases sitting between them. Germline V gene data show CDR1 as SGHTA and CDR2 as FQGNSA. In DNA, the CDR3 is TGTGCCAGCAGCTCGACGGGGGGACCCCAGCATTTT. As protein: CASSSTGGPQHF.